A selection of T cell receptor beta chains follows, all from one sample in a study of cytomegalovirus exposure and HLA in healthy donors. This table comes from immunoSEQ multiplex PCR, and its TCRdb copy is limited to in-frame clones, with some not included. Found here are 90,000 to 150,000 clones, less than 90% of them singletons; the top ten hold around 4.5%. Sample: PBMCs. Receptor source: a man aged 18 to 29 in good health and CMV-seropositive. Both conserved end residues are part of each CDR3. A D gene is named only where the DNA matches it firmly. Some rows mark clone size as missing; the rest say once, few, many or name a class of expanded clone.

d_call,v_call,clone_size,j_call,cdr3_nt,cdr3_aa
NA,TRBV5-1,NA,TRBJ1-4,TGCGCCAGCAGCCTTGCCCCCTTAGGACAGCGCGAGGGAAAACTGTTTTTT,CASSLAPLGQREGKLFF
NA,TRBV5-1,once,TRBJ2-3,TGCGCCAGCAGCCCCGGCGGGACTAGCACAGATACGCAGTATTTT,CASSPGGTSTDTQYF
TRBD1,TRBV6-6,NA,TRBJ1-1,TGTGCCAGCAGTAAACGGACAGGCACTGAAGCTTTCTTT,CASSKRTGTEAFF
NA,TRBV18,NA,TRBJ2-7,TGTGCCAGCTCACCGATAGGACTTCCCCACGAGCAGTACTTC,CASSPIGLPHEQYF
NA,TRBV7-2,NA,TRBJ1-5,TGTGCCAGCAGTCTACAGGAATATCAGCCCCAGCATTTT,CASSLQEYQPQHF
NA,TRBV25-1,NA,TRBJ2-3,TGTGCCAGCAGAAGAGACAGTAACACAGATACGCAGTATTTT,CASRRDSNTDTQYF
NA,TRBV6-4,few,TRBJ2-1,TGTGCCAGCAGTGACAGGGGGGGGCGCGGATACAATGAGCAGTTCTTC,CASSDRGGRGYNEQFF
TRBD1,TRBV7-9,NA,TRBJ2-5,TGTGCCAGCAGCACAGGACAGGGGCAAGAGACCCAGTACTTC,CASSTGQGQETQYF
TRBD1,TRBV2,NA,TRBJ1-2,TGTGCCAGCAGTGGGACAGGTGTTGACTATGGCTACACCTTC,CASSGTGVDYGYTF
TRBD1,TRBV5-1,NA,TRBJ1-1,TGCGCCAGCAGCTTGGACGGACAGGGGGCGGATGAAGCTTTCTTT,CASSLDGQGADEAFF
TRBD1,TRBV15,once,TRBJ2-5,TGTGCCACCAGCAGTTGGATCGGGACAGGGAAGGGGACCCAGTACTTC,CATSSWIGTGKGTQYF
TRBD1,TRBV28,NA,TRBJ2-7,TGTGCCAGCAGTTCCCCGGGCAGGGGGCAGAACGAGCAGTACTTC,CASSSPGRGQNEQYF
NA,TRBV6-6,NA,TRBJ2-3,TGTGCCAGCAGCTCGACGGAGACAGATACGCAGTATTTT,CASSSTETDTQYF
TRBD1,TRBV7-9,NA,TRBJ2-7,TGTGCCAGCAGCTTAGTCTCCGGGACAGGCTCCGAGCAGTACTTC,CASSLVSGTGSEQYF
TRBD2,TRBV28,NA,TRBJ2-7,TGTGCCAGCAGTTTCCTCGGCAGGACTAGCGGGGGGACCTACGAGCAGTACTTC,CASSFLGRTSGGTYEQYF
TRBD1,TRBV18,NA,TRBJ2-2,TGTGCCAGCTCACCACTTCTGACAGGGGTTGACACCGGGGAGCTGTTTTTT,CASSPLLTGVDTGELFF
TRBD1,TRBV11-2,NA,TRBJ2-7,TGTGCCAGCAGCCTGGTCAGGGGGTCCTTCTACGAGCAGTACTTC,CASSLVRGSFYEQYF
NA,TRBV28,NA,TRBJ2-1,TGTGCCACCGATGGTGATACGCTACCCTTATCCTCCTACAATGAGCAGTTCTTC,CATDGDTLPLSSYNEQFF
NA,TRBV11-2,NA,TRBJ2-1,TGTGCCAGCAGCCTACGGGGTTCTTTCTGGGTCAATGAGCAGTTCTTC,CASSLRGSFWVNEQFF
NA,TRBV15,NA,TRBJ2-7,TGTGCCACCAGCAGAGATCGAAGGCCCGAGGGCGAGCAGTACTTC,CATSRDRRPEGEQYF
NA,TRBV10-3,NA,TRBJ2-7,TGTGCCATCAGTGAGTCGTTAGACAGCTCCTACGAGCAGTACTTC,CAISESLDSSYEQYF
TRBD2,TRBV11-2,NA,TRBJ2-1,TGTGCCAGCAGCTTAGATAGACTAGCGGGGGGCGGTGAGCAGTTCTTC,CASSLDRLAGGGEQFF
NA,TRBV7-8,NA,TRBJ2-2,TGTGCCAGCAGCCCCCGAGGAGGGTCGAACACCGGGGAGCTGTTTTTT,CASSPRGGSNTGELFF
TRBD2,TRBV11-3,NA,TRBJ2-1,TGTGCCAGCAGCGCCGGGGGGGCGGTGAATGAGCAGTTCTTC,CASSAGGAVNEQFF
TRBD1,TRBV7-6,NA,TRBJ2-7,TGTGCCAGCAGCTCCGGACAGGGGGCCTACGAGCAGTACTTC,CASSSGQGAYEQYF
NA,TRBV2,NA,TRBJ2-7,TGTGCCAGCAGTGGACAGGCCGACTACGAGCAGTACTTC,CASSGQADYEQYF
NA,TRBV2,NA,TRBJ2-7,TGTGCCAGCAGTGTGAGACCAGGGATGGTTTCGTCCTACGAGCAGTACTTC,CASSVRPGMVSSYEQYF
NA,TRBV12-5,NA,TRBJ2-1,TGTGCTAGGGTCTTAGGGGGGGCGAGGGCAAGGGGATACAATGAGCAGTTCTTC,CARVLGGARARGYNEQFF
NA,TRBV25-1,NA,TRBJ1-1,TGTGCCAGCAGTGAATTAAGAGGGAACACTGAAGCTTTCTTT,CASSELRGNTEAFF
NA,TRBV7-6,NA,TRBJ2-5,TGTGCCAGCAGCCAGTCAGGGGAAGAGACCCAGTACTTC,CASSQSGEETQYF
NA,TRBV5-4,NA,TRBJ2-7,TGTGCCAGCAGCTCCGGGACGGGAGCCTACGAGCAGTACTTC,CASSSGTGAYEQYF
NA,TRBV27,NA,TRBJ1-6,TGTGCCAGCAGTTACGGGGGGGGCAAGAACTCACCCCTCCACTTT,CASSYGGGKNSPLHF
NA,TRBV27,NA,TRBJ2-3,TGTGCCAGCAGTTTTCTTGTGGGACAAAATACGCAGTATTTT,CASSFLVGQNTQYF
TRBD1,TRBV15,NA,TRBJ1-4,TGTGCCACCAGCAGAGGAGGGGGCGGAGAAAAACTGTTTTTT,CATSRGGGGEKLFF
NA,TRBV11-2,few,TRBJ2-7,TGTGCCAGCAGCCTTGGCCGGGACTACGAGCAGTACTTC,CASSLGRDYEQYF
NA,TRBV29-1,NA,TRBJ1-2,TGCAGCGTTGAAGAATGGGAGAACACTCCCAACTATGGCTACACCTTC,CSVEEWENTPNYGYTF
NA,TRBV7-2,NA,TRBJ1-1,TGTGCCAGCAGCTTAGGTAGGAGGTTGAACACTGAAGCTTTCTTT,CASSLGRRLNTEAFF
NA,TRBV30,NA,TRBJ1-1,TGTGCCTGGAGTGAAGGGGCAGGAGAAGCTTTCTTT,CAWSEGAGEAFF
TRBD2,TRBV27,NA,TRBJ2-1,TGTGCCAGCAGCATTAGCGGGGGCTCCTACAATGAGCAGTTCTTC,CASSISGGSYNEQFF
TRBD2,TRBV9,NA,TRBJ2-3,TGTGCCAGCAGCCTTTTCGGGGGGGGCACAGATACGCAGTATTTT,CASSLFGGGTDTQYF
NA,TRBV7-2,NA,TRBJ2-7,TGTGCCAGCAGTCCGGCAGGAGGATCCTACTACGAGCAGTACTTC,CASSPAGGSYYEQYF
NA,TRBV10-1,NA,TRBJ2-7,TGCGCCAGCAGTGATCTAGGGGTAAGCTCCTACGAGCAGTACTTC,CASSDLGVSSYEQYF
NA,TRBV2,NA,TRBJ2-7,TGTGCCAGCCAAGAATGGACAATCTACGAGCAGTACTTC,CASQEWTIYEQYF
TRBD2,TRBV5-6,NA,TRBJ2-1,TGTGCCAGCAGCTTGGTAGCTAGCGGGGACAACAATGAGCAGTTCTTC,CASSLVASGDNNEQFF
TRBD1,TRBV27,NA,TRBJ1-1,TGTGCCAGCAGGCCAGGGGGCTTTTGGAACACTGAAGCTTTCTTT,CASRPGGFWNTEAFF
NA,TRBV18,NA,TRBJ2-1,TGTGCCAGCTCAGGCGGGCAAAGAGGGAATGAGCAGTTCTTC,CASSGGQRGNEQFF
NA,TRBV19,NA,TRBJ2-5,TGTGCCAGTAGTATAAGGGTGGGACACTTGGAGACCCAGTACTTC,CASSIRVGHLETQYF
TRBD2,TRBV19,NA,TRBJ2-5,TGTGCCAGTAGTTTCGGGGGGGGCCCGGAGACCCAGTACTTC,CASSFGGGPETQYF
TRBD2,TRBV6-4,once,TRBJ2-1,TGTGCCAGCAGTGTAGCGGGGGAGAGCAATGAGCAGTTCTTC,CASSVAGESNEQFF
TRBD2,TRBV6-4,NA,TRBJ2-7,TGTGCCAGCAGTGCTGGGACTAGCGGGGGCCACGAGCAGTACTTC,CASSAGTSGGHEQYF
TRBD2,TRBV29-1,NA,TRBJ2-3,TGCAGCGTTGCACTAGCGGGGACAGATACGCAGTATTTT,CSVALAGTDTQYF
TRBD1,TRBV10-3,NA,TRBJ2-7,TGTGCCATCAGGTCCTGGACAGGGGCCAACTACGAGCAGTACTTC,CAIRSWTGANYEQYF